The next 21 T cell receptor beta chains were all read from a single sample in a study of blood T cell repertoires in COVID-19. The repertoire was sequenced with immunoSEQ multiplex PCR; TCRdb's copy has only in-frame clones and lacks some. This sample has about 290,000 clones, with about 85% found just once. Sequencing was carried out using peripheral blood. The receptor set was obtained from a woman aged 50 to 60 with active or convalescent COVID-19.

The CDR3 spells CAISEGDRGHQPQHF. The DNA for the CDR3 is TGTGCCATCAGTGAGGGGGACAGGGGGCATCAGCCCCAGCATTTT. The genes are TRBV10-3 and TRBJ1-5; 12 bases match TRBD1. The CDR3 extends over 15 amino acids. Per germline, CDR1 ENHRY and CDR2 SYGVKD. V lost 2 bases, J lost 5 bases, and 1 base stayed unmatched.

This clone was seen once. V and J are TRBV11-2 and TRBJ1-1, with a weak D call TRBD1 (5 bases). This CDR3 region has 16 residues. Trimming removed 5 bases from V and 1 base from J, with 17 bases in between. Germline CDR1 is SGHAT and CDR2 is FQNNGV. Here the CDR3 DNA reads TGTGCCAGCAGCCGATGGAAAGGGGAGGGGAACACTGAAGCTTTCTTT. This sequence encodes CASSRWKGEGNTEAFF.

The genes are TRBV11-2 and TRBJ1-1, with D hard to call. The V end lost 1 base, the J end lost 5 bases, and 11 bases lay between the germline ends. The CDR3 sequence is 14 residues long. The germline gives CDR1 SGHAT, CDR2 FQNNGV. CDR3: CASSLAEGLTEAFF. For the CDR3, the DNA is TGTGCCAGCAGCTTAGCGGAGGGCTTAACTGAAGCTTTCTTT. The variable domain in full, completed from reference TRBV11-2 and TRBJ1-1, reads EAGVAQSPRYKIIEKRQSVAFWCNPISGHATLYWYQQILGQGPKLLIQFQNNGVVDDSQLPKDRFSAERLKGVDSTLKIQPAKLEDSAVYLCASSLAEGLTEAFFGQGTRLTVV.

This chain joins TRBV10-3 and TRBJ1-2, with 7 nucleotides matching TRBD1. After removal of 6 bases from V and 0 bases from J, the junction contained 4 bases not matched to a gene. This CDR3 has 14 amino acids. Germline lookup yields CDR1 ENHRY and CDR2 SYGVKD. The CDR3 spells CAISVGTANYGYTF. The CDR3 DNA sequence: TGTGCCATCAGCGTAGGGACAGCTAACTATGGCTACACCTTC.

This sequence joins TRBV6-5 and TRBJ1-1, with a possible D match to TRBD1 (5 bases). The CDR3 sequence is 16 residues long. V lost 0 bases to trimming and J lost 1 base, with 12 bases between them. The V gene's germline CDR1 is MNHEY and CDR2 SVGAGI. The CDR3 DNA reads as TGTGCCAGCAGTTACTCGTTAGGGGATTGGAACACTGAAGCTTTCTTT. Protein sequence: CASSYSLGDWNTEAFF.

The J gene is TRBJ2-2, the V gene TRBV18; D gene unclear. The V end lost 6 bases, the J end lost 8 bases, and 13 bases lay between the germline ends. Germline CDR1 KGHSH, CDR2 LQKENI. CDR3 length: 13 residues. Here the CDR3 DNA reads TGTGCCAGCTCCCTCTCACCGAGGGGGGAGCTGTTTTTT. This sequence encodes CASSLSPRGELFF.

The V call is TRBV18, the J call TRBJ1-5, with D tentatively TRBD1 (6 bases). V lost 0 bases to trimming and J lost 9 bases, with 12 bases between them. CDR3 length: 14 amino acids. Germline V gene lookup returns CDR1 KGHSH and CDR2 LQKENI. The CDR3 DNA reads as TGTGCCAGCTCACCACCGGGGGCGTTGGGGCCCCAGCATTTT. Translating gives CASSPPGALGPQHF.

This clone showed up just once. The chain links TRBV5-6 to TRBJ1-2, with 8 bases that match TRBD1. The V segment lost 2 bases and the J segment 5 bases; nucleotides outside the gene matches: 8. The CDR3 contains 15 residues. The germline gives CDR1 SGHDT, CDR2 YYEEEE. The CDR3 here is CASSFGQGARYGYTF. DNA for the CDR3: TGTGCCAGCAGCTTTGGGCAGGGGGCGAGGTATGGCTACACCTTC.

For the CDR3, the DNA is TGTGCCAGTAGCGGTGGACTAGCGGATGGGGCCAACGTCCTGACTTTC. This gives the protein CASSGGLADGANVLTF. The V call is TRBV19, the J call TRBJ2-6; 10 nucleotides line up with TRBD2. The V gene end was trimmed by 6 bases and the J gene end by 3 bases; junction bases not matched to a gene: 5. The length of the CDR3 is 16 residues. Germline CDR1 reads LNHDA; CDR2 reads SQIVND (reference sequence).

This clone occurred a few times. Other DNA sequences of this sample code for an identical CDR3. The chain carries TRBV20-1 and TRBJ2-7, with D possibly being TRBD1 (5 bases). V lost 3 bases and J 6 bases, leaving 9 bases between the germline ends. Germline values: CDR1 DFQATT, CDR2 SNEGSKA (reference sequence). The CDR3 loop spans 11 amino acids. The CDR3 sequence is CSARGPGEQYF. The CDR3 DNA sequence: TGCAGTGCTAGGGGGCCTGGCGAGCAGTACTTC.

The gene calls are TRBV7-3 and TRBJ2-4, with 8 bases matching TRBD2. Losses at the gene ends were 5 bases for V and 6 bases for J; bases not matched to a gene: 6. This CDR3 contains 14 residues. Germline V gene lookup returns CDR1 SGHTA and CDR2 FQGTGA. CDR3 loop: CASSASGRGNIQYF. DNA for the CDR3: TGTGCCAGCAGCGCAAGCGGGAGAGGAAACATTCAGTACTTC.

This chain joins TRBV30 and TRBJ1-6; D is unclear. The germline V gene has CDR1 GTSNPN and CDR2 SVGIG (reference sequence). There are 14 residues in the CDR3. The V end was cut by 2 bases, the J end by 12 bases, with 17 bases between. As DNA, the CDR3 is TGTGCCTGGAGTCGGGGAGAGGGAAACAGACCCCTCCACTTT. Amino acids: CAWSRGEGNRPLHF. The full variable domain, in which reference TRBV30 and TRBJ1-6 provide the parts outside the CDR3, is SQTIHQWPATLVQPVGSPLSLECTVEGTSNPNLYWYRQAAGRGLQLLFYSVGIGQISSEVPQNLSASRPQDRQFILSSKKLLLSDSGFYLCAWSRGEGNRPLHFGNGTRLTVT.

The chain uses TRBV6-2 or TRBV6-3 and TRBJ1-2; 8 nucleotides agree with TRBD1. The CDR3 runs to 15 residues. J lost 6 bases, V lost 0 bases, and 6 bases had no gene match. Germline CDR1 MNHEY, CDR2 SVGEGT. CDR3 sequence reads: CASSYSAGGVNGYTF. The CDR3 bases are TGTGCCAGCAGTTACTCTGCAGGGGGCGTTAATGGCTACACCTTC.

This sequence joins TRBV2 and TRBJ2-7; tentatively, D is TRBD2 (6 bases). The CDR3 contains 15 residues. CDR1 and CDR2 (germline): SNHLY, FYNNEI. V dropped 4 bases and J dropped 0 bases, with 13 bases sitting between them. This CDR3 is CASSGVGLDSYEQYF. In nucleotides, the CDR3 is TGTGCCAGCAGTGGAGTGGGACTCGACTCCTACGAGCAGTACTTC.

This chain's CDR3 is CSGREDHYNSPLHF. CDR3 in DNA: TGCAGCGGACGGGAAGACCACTATAATTCACCCCTCCACTTT. V gene TRBV29-1 combines with J gene TRBJ1-6; D gene unclear. Germline V gene lookup returns CDR1 SQVTM and CDR2 ANQGSEA. Trimming stripped 7 bases from V and 3 bases from J, with 13 bases between. The CDR3 consists of 14 residues.

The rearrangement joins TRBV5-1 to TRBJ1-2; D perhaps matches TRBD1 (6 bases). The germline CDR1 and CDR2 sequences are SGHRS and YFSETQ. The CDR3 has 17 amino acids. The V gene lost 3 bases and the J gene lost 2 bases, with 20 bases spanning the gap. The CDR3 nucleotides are TGCGCCAGCAGCTCAGGGGCCGCCGGGAGGGGGAACTATGGCTACACCTTC. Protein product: CASSSGAAGRGNYGYTF. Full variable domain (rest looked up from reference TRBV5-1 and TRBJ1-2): KAGVTQTPRYLIKTRGQQVTLSCSPISGHRSVSWYQQTPGQGLQFLFEYFSETQRNKGNFPGRFSGRQFSNSRSEMNVSTLELGDSALYLCASSSGAAGRGNYGYTFGSGTRLTVV.

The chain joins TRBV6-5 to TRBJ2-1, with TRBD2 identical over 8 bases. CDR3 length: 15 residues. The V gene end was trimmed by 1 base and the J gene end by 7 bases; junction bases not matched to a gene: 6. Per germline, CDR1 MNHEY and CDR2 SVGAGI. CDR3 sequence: CASSYFPSGRNEQFF. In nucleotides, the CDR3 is TGTGCCAGCAGTTACTTTCCCAGCGGGAGAAATGAGCAGTTCTTC.

CDR3 amino acids: CASSLRPWEGNYGYTF. CDR3 DNA sequence: TGTGCCAGCAGTTTACGGCCTTGGGAGGGTAACTATGGCTACACCTTC. The genes are TRBV28 and TRBJ1-2; no clear D gene. V dropped 2 bases and J dropped 1 base, with 14 bases sitting between them. The CDR3 totals 16 residues. Germline CDR1 is MDHEN and CDR2 is SYDVKM.

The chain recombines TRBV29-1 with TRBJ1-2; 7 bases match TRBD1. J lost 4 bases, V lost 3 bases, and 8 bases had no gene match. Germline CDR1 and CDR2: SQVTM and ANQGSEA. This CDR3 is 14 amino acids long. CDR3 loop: CSVDRYRGGYGYTF. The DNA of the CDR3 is TGCAGCGTTGACCGCTACAGGGGTGGCTATGGCTACACCTTC.

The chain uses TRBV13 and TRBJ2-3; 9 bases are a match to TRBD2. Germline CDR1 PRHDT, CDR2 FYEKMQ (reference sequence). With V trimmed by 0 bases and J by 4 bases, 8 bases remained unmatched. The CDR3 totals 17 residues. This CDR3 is CASSLGRWREGADTQYF. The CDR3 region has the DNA TGTGCCAGCAGCTTAGGCCGCTGGCGGGAGGGCGCAGATACGCAGTATTTT.

The CDR3 loop is CASSSAGAGGYTF. Written as DNA, the CDR3 is TGCGCCAGCAGTTCGGCAGGGGCTGGTGGCTACACCTTC. This chain connects TRBV5-1 to TRBJ1-2, with TRBD1 as a possible D gene (6 bases). Germline CDR1 and CDR2: SGHRS and YFSETQ. The V gene lost 5 bases and the J gene lost 7 bases, with 15 bases spanning the gap. The CDR3 runs to 13 residues. The variable domain in full, with the rest retrieved from reference TRBV5-1 and TRBJ1-2, is KAGVTQTPRYLIKTRGQQVTLSCSPISGHRSVSWYQQTPGQGLQFLFEYFSETQRNKGNFPGRFSGRQFSNSRSEMNVSTLELGDSALYLCASSSAGAGGYTFGSGTRLTVV.